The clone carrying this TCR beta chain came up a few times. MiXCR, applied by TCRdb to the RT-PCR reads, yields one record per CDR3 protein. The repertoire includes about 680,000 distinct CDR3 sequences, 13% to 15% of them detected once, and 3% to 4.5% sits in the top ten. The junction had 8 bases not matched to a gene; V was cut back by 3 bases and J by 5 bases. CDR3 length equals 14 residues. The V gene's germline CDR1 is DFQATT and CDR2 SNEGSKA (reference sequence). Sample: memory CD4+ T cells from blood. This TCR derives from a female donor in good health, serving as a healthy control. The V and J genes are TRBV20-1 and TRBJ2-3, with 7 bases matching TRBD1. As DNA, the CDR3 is TGCAGTGCTAGGGTAAGGGGGCGAGAAGATACGCAGTATTTT. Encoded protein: CSARVRGREDTQYF.